Here is one TCR beta chain with its context. Germline lookup yields CDR1 LGHDT and CDR2 YNNKEL (reference sequence). CDR3 size: 15 residues. The total RNA came straight from whole blood, and T cells were not sorted beforehand. The sample belongs to a study of monozygotic twins with inflammatory bowel disease. TCRdb reprocessed the 5' RACE reads and stores each CDR3 protein as one record, lacking DNA. This table lists a few hundred thousand distinct CDR3 sequences. Sample: blood. The source is a human donor with ulcerative colitis or Crohn's disease, or a healthy co-twin of an affected twin (not recorded which). The V gene is TRBV3-1, the J gene TRBJ2-7; TCRdb proposes TRBD2, but this gene call is untestable without DNA. The CDR3 sequence: CASSLSELAGYEQYF.